The table lists the clone carrying this T cell receptor (beta chain) with a count of one. The CDR3 is made up of 17 amino acids. Germline V gives CDR1 SEHNR, CDR2 FQNEAQ (reference sequence). Trimming at V came to 3 bases and at J to 4 bases, leaving 9 bases not matched to a gene. This entry belongs to a study of CD8+ T cells in alopecia areata. The sequencing template was cDNA reverse transcribed from extracted RNA. Here immunoSEQ multiplex PCR was the method, and the copy in TCRdb shows in-frame clones only, minus some. The table lists more than 95,000 clones, roughly 50% of them singletons, with 8.8% in the top ten.

The receptor was isolated from a human donor in good health. Sequences were obtained from CD4+ T cells sorted from blood. V usage is TRBV7-9 and J usage is TRBJ2-1, with 10 bases lining up with TRBD2. CDR3 in amino acids: CASSLTPLAGVYNEQFF. CDR3 nucleotides: TGTGCCAGCAGCTTGACCCCTCTAGCGGGGGTATACAATGAGCAGTTCTTC.